The clone carrying this T cell receptor beta chain was observed a few times. What it recognizes is unknown. This sample is part of a study of post-analysis software for immune sequencing data. Carried by the TCR beta cDNA libraries were unique molecular identifiers. Using its own MiXCR run on the PCR reads, TCRdb lists one record per CDR3 protein. The sample includes more than 500,000 distinct CDR3 sequences, around a third of them seen just once. The germline CDR1 and CDR2 sequences are SGHRS and YFSETQ. V lost 4 bases to trimming and J lost 7 bases; unmatched junction nucleotides: 8. CDR3 size: 14 residues. Whole-study results and caveats: Patients used a handful of TRBV segments, including TRBV5-6, TRBV5-1 and TRBV20-1, more often than controls. Significantly lower normalized Chao1 diversity was found in patients with multiple sclerosis relative to controls.

Sequencing was performed on blood. The chain couples TRBV5-1 to TRBJ2-1, with 7 bases identical to TRBD2. The clonotype originates from a girl aged 2-17 years with multiple sclerosis. CDR3 sequence (DNA): TGCGCCAGCAGCCAAGCCGGGACTATAAATGAGCAGTTCTTC. Its translation is CASSQAGTINEQFF.